The clone carrying this TCR beta chain was counted once. J gave up 0 bases and V 7 bases, and 4 bases lay outside the gene matches. CDR1 and CDR2 from the germline V gene are SQVTM and ANQGSEA. The CDR3 sequence is 13 residues long. Measured with immunoSEQ multiplex PCR; TCRdb has only the in-frame clones, and not every one. The data show about 94,000 clones, just over 90% seen once. This record comes from a study of control samples from healthy donors and cancer patients. Sequences were obtained from blood. This clonotype was obtained from a woman aged 18-29 years in good health. The chain joins TRBV29-1 to TRBJ2-3; the match to TRBD1 covers 7 bases. The CDR3 sequence is CSGTGQSTDTQYF. CDR3 nucleotides: TGCAGCGGGACGGGACAGAGCACAGATACGCAGTATTTT.